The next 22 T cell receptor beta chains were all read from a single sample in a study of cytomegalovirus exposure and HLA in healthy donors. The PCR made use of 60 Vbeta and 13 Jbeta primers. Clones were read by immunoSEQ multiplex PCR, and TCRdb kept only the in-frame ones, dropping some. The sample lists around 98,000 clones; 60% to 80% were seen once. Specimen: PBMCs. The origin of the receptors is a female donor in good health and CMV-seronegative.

The DNA of the CDR3 is TGTGCCAGCAGTTCTCCCGGGACACCAACCTCTGGAAACACCATATATTTT. The encoded protein is CASSSPGTPTSGNTIYF. V gene TRBV28 combines with J gene TRBJ1-3; possibly TRBD1 for D (6 bases). The V gene lost 4 bases and the J gene lost 0 bases, with 16 bases spanning the gap. Looked up from germline, CDR1 is MDHEN and CDR2 is SYDVKM. The CDR3 length is 17 residues. The variable domain in full, completed from reference TRBV28 and TRBJ1-3, reads DVKVTQSSRYLVKRTGEKVFLECVQDMDHENMFWYRQDPGLGLRLIYFSYDVKMKEKGDIPEGYSVSREKKERFSLILESASTNQTSMYLCASSSPGTPTSGNTIYFGEGSWLTVV.

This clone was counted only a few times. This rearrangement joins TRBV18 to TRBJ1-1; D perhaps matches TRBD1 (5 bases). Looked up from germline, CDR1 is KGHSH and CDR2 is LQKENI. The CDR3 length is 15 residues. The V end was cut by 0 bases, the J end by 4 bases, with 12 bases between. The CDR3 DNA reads TGTGCCAGCTCACCACCGTTAAGGGGCCGCACTGAAGCTTTCTTT. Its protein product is CASSPPLRGRTEAFF.

CDR3 in amino acids: CASSPALLGGPSTEAFF. CDR3 coding DNA: TGTGCCAGCAGCCCCGCCTTACTGGGGGGGCCGAGCACTGAAGCTTTCTTT. This rearrangement joins TRBV5-6 to TRBJ1-1; D is perhaps TRBD1 (6 bases). The CDR3 consists of 17 residues. The germline CDR1 and CDR2 sequences are SGHDT and YYEEEE. The V gene lost 4 bases and the J gene lost 4 bases, with 23 bases spanning the gap.

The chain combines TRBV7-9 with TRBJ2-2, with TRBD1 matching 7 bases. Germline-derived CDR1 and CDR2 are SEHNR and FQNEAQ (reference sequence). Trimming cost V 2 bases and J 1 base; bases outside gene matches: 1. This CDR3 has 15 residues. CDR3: CASSLTGVNTGELFF. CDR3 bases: TGTGCCAGCAGCTTAACAGGGGTGAACACCGGGGAGCTGTTTTTT.

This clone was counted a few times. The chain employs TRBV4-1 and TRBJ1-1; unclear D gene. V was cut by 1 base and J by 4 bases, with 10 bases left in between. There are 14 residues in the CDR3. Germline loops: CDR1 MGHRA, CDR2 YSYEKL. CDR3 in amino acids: CASSQGGSGTEAFF. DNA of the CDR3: TGCGCCAGCAGCCAAGGCGGGAGCGGCACTGAAGCTTTCTTT.

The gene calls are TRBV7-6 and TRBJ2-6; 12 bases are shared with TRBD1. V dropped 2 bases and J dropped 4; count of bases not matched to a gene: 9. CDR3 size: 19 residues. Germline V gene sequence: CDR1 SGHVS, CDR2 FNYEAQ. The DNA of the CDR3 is TGTGCCAGCAGCTTAACGCCGGGACAGGGGGCGTCGGGGGCCAACGTCCTGACTTTC. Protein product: CASSLTPGQGASGANVLTF.

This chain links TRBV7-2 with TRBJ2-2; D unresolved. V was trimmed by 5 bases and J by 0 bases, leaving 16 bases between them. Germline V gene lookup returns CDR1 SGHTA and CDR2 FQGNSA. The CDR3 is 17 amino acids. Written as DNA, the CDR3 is TGTGCCAGCAGCCCCGAGAGAATAGCAGCGAACACCGGGGAGCTGTTTTTT. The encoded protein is CASSPERIAANTGELFF.

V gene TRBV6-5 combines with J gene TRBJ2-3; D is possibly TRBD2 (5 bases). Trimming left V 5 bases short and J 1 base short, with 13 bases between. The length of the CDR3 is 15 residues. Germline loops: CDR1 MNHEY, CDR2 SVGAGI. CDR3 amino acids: CASSLADSRTDTQYF. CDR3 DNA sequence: TGTGCCAGCAGTCTGGCGGACTCCCGCACAGATACGCAGTATTTT.

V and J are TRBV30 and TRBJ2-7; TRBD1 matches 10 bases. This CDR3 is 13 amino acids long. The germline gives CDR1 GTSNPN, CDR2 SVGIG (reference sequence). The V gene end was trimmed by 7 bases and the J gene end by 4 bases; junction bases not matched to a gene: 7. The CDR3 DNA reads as TGTGCCTCCCGGGACAGGGGTACGTACGAGCAGTACTTC. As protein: CASRDRGTYEQYF.

CDR3 sequence reads: CASSFSPEAVETQYF. CDR3 DNA: TGTGCCAGCAGTTTCTCCCCCGAAGCCGTAGAGACCCAGTACTTC. The gene calls are TRBV6-5 and TRBJ2-5; D is unresolved. V gave up 4 bases and J gave up 4 bases, with 16 bases separating them. The CDR3 is 15 amino acids. Germline loops: CDR1 MNHEY, CDR2 SVGAGI.

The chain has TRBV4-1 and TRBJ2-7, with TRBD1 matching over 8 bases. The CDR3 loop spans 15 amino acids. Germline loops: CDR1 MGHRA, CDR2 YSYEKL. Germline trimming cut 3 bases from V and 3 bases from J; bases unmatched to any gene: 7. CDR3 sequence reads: CASSQTPGTGYEQYF. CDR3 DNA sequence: TGCGCCAGCAGCCAGACTCCCGGGACAGGCTACGAGCAGTACTTC.

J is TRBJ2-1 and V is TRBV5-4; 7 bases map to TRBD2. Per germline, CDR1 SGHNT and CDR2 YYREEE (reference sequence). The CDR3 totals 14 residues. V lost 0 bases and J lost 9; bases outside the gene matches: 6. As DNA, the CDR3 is TGTGCCAGCAGCTTGGCGGGGAGGGTTGTTGAGCAGTTCTTC. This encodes CASSLAGRVVEQFF.

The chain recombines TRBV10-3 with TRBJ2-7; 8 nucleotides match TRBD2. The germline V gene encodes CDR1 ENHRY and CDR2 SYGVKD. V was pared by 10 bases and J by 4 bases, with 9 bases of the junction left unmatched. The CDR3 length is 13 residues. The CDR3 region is CATRSGSVYEQYF. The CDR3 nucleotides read TGTGCCACCAGGAGCGGGAGCGTATACGAGCAGTACTTC.

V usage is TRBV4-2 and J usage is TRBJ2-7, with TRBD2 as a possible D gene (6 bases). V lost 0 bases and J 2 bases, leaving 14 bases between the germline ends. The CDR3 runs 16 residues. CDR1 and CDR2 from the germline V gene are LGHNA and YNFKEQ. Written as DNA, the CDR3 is TGTGCCAGCAGCCAAGATTGGGGGGAGAAAACCTACGAGCAGTACTTC. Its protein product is CASSQDWGEKTYEQYF.

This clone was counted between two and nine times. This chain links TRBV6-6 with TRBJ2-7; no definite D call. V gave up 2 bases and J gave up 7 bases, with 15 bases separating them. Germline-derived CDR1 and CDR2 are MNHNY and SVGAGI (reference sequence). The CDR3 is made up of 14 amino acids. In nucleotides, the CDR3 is TGTGCCAGCAGTTACGGCAGGAATCGTGTTGAGCAGTACTTC. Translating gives CASSYGRNRVEQYF.

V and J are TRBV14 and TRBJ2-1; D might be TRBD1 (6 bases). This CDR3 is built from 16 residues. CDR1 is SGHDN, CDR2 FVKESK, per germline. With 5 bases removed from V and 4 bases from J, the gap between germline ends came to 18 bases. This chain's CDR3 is CASSSVGQGSYNEQFF. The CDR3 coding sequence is TGTGCCAGCAGCTCCGTAGGGCAGGGGAGTTACAATGAGCAGTTCTTC. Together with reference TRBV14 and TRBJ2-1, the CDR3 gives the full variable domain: EAGVTQFPSHSVIEKGQTVTLRCDPISGHDNLYWYRRVMGKEIKFLLHFVKESKQDESGMPNNRFLAERTGGTYSTLKVQPAELEDSGVYFCASSSVGQGSYNEQFFGPGTRLTVL.

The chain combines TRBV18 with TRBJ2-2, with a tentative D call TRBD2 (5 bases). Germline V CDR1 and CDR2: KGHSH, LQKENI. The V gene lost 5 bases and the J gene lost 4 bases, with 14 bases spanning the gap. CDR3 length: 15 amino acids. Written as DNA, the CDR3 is TGTGCCAGCTCATCATCCAGGACTGGCACCGGGGAGCTGTTTTTT. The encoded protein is CASSSSRTGTGELFF.

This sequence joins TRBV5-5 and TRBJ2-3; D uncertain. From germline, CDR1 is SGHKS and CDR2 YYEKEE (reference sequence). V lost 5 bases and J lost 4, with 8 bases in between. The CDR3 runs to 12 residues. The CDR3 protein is CASSRGADTQYF. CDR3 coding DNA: TGTGCCAGCAGTCGAGGTGCAGATACGCAGTATTTT.

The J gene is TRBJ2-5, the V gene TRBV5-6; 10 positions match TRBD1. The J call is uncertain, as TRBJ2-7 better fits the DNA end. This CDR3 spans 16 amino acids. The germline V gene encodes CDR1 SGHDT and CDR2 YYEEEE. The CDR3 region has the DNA TGTGCCAGCAGCTTAAGACAGGGGGCAATCTCCTACGAGCAGTACTTC. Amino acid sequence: CASSLRQGAISYEQYF.

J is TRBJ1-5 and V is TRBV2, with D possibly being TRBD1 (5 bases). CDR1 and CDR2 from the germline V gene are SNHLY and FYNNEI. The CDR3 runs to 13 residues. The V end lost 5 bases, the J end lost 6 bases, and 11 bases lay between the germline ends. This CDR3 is CASSTQGGQPQHF. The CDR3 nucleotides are TGTGCCAGCAGTACTCAGGGAGGTCAGCCCCAGCATTTT.

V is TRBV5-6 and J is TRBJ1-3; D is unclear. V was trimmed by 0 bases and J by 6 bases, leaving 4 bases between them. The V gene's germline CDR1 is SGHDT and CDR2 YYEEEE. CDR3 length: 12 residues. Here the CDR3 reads CASSLGLNTIYF. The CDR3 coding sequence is TGTGCCAGCAGCTTGGGGCTAAACACCATATATTTT.

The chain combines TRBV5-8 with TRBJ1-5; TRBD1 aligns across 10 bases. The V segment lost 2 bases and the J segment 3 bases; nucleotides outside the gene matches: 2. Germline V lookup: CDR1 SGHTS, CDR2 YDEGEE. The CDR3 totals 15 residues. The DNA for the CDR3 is TGTGCCAGCAGCTTCGGGACAGGGGTCAATCAGCCCCAGCATTTT. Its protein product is CASSFGTGVNQPQHF.